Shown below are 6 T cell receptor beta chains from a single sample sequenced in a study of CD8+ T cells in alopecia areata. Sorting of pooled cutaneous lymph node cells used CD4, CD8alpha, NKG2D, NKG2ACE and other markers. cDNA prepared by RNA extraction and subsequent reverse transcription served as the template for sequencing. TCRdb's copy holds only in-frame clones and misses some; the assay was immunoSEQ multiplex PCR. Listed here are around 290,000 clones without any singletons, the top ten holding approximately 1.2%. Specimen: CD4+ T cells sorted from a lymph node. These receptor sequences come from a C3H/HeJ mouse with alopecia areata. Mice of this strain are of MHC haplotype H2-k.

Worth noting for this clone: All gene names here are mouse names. The CDR3 region is CASSGGTPSAETLYF. The CDR3 bases that were read are TGTGCCAGCAGTGGTGGGACACCTAGTGCAGAA. The J gene is TRBJ2-3, the V gene TRBV13-1; D is possibly TRBD1 (6 bases). The read ends 4 residues shy of where the CDR3 ends; the end is completed using the germline J gene. This CDR3 contains 15 residues. Trimming pared 3 bases from V and 0 bases from J, leaving 11 bases between. From germline, CDR1 is NSHNY and CDR2 SYGAGN.

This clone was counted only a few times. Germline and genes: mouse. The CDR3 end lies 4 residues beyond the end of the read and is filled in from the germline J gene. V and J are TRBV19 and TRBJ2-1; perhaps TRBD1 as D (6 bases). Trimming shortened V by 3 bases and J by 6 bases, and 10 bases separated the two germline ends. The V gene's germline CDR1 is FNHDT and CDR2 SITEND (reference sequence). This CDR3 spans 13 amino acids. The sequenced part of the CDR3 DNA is TGTGCCAGCAGTACAGGGGTTTCTGCT. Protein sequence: CASSTGVSA. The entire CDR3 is CASSTGVSAEQFF.

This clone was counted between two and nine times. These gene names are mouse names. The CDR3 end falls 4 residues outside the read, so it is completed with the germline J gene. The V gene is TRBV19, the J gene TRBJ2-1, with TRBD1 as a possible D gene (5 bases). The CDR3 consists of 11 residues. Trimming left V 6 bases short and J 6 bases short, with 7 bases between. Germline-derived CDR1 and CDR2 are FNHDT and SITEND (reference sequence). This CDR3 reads CASTTGAEQFF. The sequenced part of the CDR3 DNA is TGTGCCAGCACCACAGGTGCT.

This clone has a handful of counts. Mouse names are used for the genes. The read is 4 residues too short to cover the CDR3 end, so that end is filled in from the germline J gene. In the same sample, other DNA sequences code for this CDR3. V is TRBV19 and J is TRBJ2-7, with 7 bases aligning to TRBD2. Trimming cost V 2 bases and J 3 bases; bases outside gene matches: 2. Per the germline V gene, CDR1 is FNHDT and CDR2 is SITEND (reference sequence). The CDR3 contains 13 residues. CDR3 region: CASSILGVYEQYF. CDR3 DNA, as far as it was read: TGTGCCAGCAGTATTCTGGGGGTCTAT. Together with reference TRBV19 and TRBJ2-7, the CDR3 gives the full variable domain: GGIITQTPKFLIGQEGQKLTLKCQQNFNHDTMYWYRQDSGKGLRLIYYSITENDLQKGDLSEGYDASREKKSSFSLTVTSAQKNEMAVFLCASSILGVYEQYFGPGTRLTVL.

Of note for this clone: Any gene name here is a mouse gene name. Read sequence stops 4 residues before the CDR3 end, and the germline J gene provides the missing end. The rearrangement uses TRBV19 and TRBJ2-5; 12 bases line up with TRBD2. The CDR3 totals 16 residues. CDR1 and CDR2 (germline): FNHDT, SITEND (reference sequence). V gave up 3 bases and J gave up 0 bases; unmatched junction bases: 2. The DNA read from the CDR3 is TGTGCCAGCAGTAAAGGGACTGGGGGGAACCAAGAC. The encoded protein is CASSKGTGGNQD. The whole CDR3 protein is CASSKGTGGNQDTQYF.

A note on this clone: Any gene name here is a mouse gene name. CDR3 loop: CASKTPLAETLYF. The sequenced CDR3 bases are TGTGCCAGCAAGACACCTTTAGCAGAA. The chain uses TRBV19 and TRBJ2-3; no firm D call. Read data end 4 residues before the CDR3 end; the end is taken from the germline J gene. CDR3 length: 13 residues. Between the trimmed V and J ends, which lost 6 bases and 3 bases, there was a span of 11 bases. Germline loops: CDR1 FNHDT, CDR2 SITEND (reference sequence). The whole variable domain, filled in from reference TRBV19 and TRBJ2-3, reads GGIITQTPKFLIGQEGQKLTLKCQQNFNHDTMYWYRQDSGKGLRLIYYSITENDLQKGDLSEGYDASREKKSSFSLTVTSAQKNEMAVFLCASKTPLAETLYFGSGTRLTVL.